Given below is one T cell receptor (beta chain) in context. Its antigen is still unknown. Donors were drawn from the roughly 110-subject validation cohort, separate from the roughly 610-subject first cohort. CDR3 length: 16 residues. Germline-derived CDR1 and CDR2 are KGHSH and LQKENI. V lost 2 bases to trimming and J lost 4 bases; unmatched junction nucleotides: 8. Sequencing was performed with immunoSEQ multiplex PCR; in TCRdb, only in-frame clones are kept and a portion is missing. The table records 150,000 to 200,000 clones, approximately 96% of them present only once. These data originate in a study of cytomegalovirus exposure and HLA in healthy donors. Whole-study results and caveats: The study put under 200 TCR beta chains on its list as cytomegalovirus-associated. Most TCR sequences were seen very rarely across donors, but some public TCRs occurred in many.

This TCR came from a woman aged 18-30 years in good health and CMV-seronegative. The J gene is TRBJ2-3, the V gene TRBV18; 8 bases match TRBD2. The sequencing input was PBMCs. CDR3 in amino acids: CASSPVTGGMADTQYF. CDR3 in DNA: TGTGCCAGCTCACCAGTAACGGGGGGGATGGCAGATACGCAGTATTTT.